This T cell receptor (beta chain) was sequenced during a study of T cell responses to AZD1222 COVID-19 vaccine. Findings and limits, study-wide: Just a handful of people given AZD1222 tested seropositive at baseline. With two AZD1222 doses given, Spike-specific TCR breadth and depth both rose.

A note on this clone: The antigen is not known.

Germline lookup yields CDR1 LGHDT and CDR2 YNNKEL (reference sequence). The CDR3 has 17 residues. V was pared by 0 bases and J by 1 base, with 6 bases of the junction left unmatched. Libraries were prepared by immunoSEQ multiplex PCR; TCRdb keeps only in-frame clonotypes and omits some of them. Among over 100,000 clones listed, around nine tenths were seen once. The source was peripheral blood, collected on day 0 of AZD1222 vaccination. The chain joins TRBV3-1 (or the pseudogene TRBV3-2) to TRBJ2-3; 8 bases fit TRBD2. This clonotype originated in an adult in good health. The chain's CDR3 is CASSQELAGGRTDTQYF. CDR3 in DNA: TGTGCCAGCAGCCAAGAACTCGCGGGGGGACGCACAGATACGCAGTATTTT.